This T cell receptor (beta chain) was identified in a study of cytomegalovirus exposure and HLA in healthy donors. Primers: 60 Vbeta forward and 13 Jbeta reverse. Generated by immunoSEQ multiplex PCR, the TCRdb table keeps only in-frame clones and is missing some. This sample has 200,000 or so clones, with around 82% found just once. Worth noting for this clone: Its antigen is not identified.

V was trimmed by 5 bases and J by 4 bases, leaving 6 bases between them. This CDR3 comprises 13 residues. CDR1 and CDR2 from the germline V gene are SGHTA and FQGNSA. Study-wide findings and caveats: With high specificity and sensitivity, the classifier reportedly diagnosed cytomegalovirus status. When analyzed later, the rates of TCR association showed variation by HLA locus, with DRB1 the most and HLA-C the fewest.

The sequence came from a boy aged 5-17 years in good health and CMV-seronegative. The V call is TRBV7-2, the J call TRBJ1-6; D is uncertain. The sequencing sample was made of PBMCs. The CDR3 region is CASSEQYNSPLHF. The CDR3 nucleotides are TGTGCCAGCAGCGAACAGTATAATTCACCCCTCCACTTT.